This T cell receptor (beta chain) was captured in a study of blood T cell repertoires in COVID-19. Study information: The origin of the acute and convalescent COVID-19 samples was the United States, Italy and Spain. PBMCs, B-cell-depleted T cells, or T cells provided the cDNA or gDNA that made up the material.

This clone appeared once. The germline CDR1 and CDR2 sequences are SGHTA and FQGNSA. The V end was cut by 1 base, the J end by 1 base, with 10 bases between. This CDR3 has 15 residues. In the study's own analysis: Nucleated cell counts were estimated from reference gene primer amplification. Here immunoSEQ multiplex PCR was the method, and the copy in TCRdb shows in-frame clones only, minus some. V and J calls and clone size are those listed in that table; D and trimming were worked out from the DNA. Altogether 250,000 to 350,000 clones are present, approximately 84% being singletons, with the ten largest covering about 1.6%.

This TCR derives from a human donor with COVID-19, enrolled during active disease. The donor label of this sample is uncertain. The source material was peripheral blood. The rearrangement joins TRBV7-2 to TRBJ1-1; the D is unclear. CDR3 amino acids: CASSLVSGSNTEAFF. CDR3 DNA: TGTGCCAGCAGCTTAGTCAGCGGATCGAACACTGAAGCTTTCTTT. Using reference TRBV7-2 and TRBJ1-1 for the parts outside the CDR3, the full variable domain is GAGVSQSPSNKVTEKGKDVELRCDPISGHTALYWYRQSLGQGLEFLIYFQGNSAPDKSGLPSDRFSAERTGGSVSTLTIQRTQQEDSAVYLCASSLVSGSNTEAFFGQGTRLTVV.